These 6 T cell receptor beta chains were sequenced from one sample in a study of Ad26.COV2.S vaccination and SARS-CoV-2 variants. The repertoire was sequenced with immunoSEQ multiplex PCR; TCRdb's copy has only in-frame clones and lacks some. The sample records 300,000 to 400,000 clones, roughly 85% being singletons. Treatment in this sample: approximately 18 received Ad26.COV2.S at low or high dose, single or two shots; roughly five received placebo; per-sample allocation not given. Samples were taken on day 63 after the first vaccine or placebo injection. This material consisted of peripheral blood, taken in a trial of Ad26.COV2.S vaccine versus placebo. The source is a person aged 18-60 years who received the Ad26.COV2.S COVID-19 vaccine or a placebo.

This chain links TRBV18 with TRBJ1-4; D not resolved. This CDR3 spans 14 amino acids. V shed 2 bases and J shed 8 bases, with 12 bases lying between them. CDR1 is KGHSH and CDR2 is LQKENI in the germline V gene. This CDR3 reads CASSPGSGGEKLFF. The CDR3 DNA reads TGTGCCAGCTCACCAGGATCGGGAGGCGAAAAACTGTTTTTT.

V gene TRBV5-1 combines with J gene TRBJ1-5; D might be TRBD1 (6 bases). Germline V gene sequence: CDR1 SGHRS, CDR2 YFSETQ. Trimming cost V 0 bases and J 5 bases, with 12 bases left between them. This CDR3 comprises 15 residues. The CDR3 nucleotides read TGCGCCAGCAGCTTGGAGGGGGACCCCTATCAGCCCCAGCATTTT. It is translated as CASSLEGDPYQPQHF.

The chain combines TRBV9 with TRBJ2-3; D uncertain. Germline loops: CDR1 SGDLS, CDR2 YYNGEE. V lost 3 bases to trimming and J lost 0 bases, with 8 bases between them. The CDR3 runs to 14 residues. The CDR3 nucleotides read TGTGCCAGCAGCGGTACAGCGAGCACAGATACGCAGTATTTT. Its translation: CASSGTASTDTQYF.

This chain joins TRBV5-5 and TRBJ2-1; perhaps TRBD1 as D (5 bases). This CDR3 spans 14 amino acids. V shed 2 bases and J shed 4 bases, with 10 bases lying between them. Germline assignment: CDR1 SGHKS and CDR2 YYEKEE (reference sequence). The CDR3 here is CASSFGRVYNEQFF. The CDR3 DNA reads as TGTGCCAGCAGCTTCGGCAGGGTATACAATGAGCAGTTCTTC.

V usage is TRBV18 and J usage is TRBJ2-1, with 8 bases lining up with TRBD2. Germline CDR1 and CDR2: KGHSH and LQKENI. The V gene end was trimmed by 0 bases and the J gene end by 7 bases; junction bases not matched to a gene: 14. CDR3 length: 18 residues. CDR3 nucleotides: TGTGCCAGCTCACCACCAGATACGTTTCTAGCGGGTTTGAATGAGCAGTTCTTC. Amino acid sequence: CASSPPDTFLAGLNEQFF.

The CDR3 DNA is TGTGCCAGCAGTGAAGCGCCGACAGGAGACCCTAACTATGGCTACACCTTC. Amino acid sequence: CASSEAPTGDPNYGYTF. V gene TRBV6-1 combines with J gene TRBJ1-2; tentatively, D is TRBD1 (6 bases). The V gene lost 0 bases and the J gene lost 0 bases, with 14 bases spanning the gap. This CDR3 is 17 amino acids long. CDR1 and CDR2 from the germline V gene are MNHNS and SASEGT.